Listed below are T cell receptor beta chains from one sample, sequenced in a study of cytomegalovirus exposure and HLA in healthy donors. TCRdb's table, derived via immunoSEQ multiplex PCR, lists solely in-frame clones and lacks some. The sample lists some 170,000 clones, 80% to 90% occurring once. Sequencing was performed on PBMCs. All receptors derive from a woman aged 50 to 65 in good health and CMV-seronegative. The CDR3 runs from the conserved cysteine through the conserved F or W. The D gene is left open where the match is weak. The size entry is marked missing in some rows and otherwise reads once, few, many or a size class.

size: .
J: TRBJ1-2
V: TRBV28
D: TRBD1
length: 15
CDR3: CASSSPDRGLLGYTF
DNA: TGTGCCAGCAGTTCTCCCGACAGGGGATTGCTTGGCTACACCTTC

size: .
J: TRBJ1-1
V: TRBV7-9
D: .
length: 12
CDR3: CASSLSLSEAFF
DNA: TGTGCCAGCAGCTTGTCCCTAAGTGAAGCTTTCTTT

size: .
J: TRBJ1-1
V: TRBV2
D: TRBD1
length: 15
CDR3: CASSTRTGANTEAFF
DNA: TGTGCCAGCAGTACGAGGACAGGCGCGAACACTGAAGCTTTCTTT

size: .
J: TRBJ2-5
V: TRBV6-5
D: TRBD1
length: 14
CDR3: CASSPRTGQETQYF
DNA: TGTGCCAGCAGCCCTCGGACAGGGCAAGAGACCCAGTACTTC

size: .
J: TRBJ1-1
V: TRBV11-2
D: .
length: 14
CDR3: CASSSWGLNTEAFF
DNA: TGTGCCAGCAGCTCTTGGGGCTTGAACACTGAAGCTTTCTTT

size: .
J: TRBJ2-6
V: TRBV6-6
D: .
length: 15
CDR3: CASSLGGSGANVLTF
DNA: TGTGCCAGCAGCCTCGGGGGATCCGGGGCCAACGTCCTGACTTTC

size: .
J: TRBJ1-4
V: TRBV30
D: .
length: 14
CDR3: CAWSAGHPYTVLFF
DNA: TGTGCCTGGAGTGCGGGACATCCGTACACAGTGCTGTTTTTT

size: many
J: TRBJ1-1
V: TRBV18
D: .
length: 14
CDR3: CASSPSTGNTEAFF
DNA: TGTGCCAGCTCACCTTCTACAGGGAACACTGAAGCTTTCTTT

size: once
J: TRBJ2-5
V: TRBV7-9
D: TRBD2
length: 17
CDR3: CASSPGLAGSVGETQYF
DNA: TGTGCCAGCAGCCCGGGACTAGCGGGGTCAGTTGGAGAGACCCAGTACTTC

size: .
J: TRBJ2-5
V: TRBV9
D: TRBD2
length: 16
CDR3: CASSPGGGVTFETQYF
DNA: TGTGCCAGCAGCCCCGGCGGGGGGGTGACCTTTGAGACCCAGTACTTC

size: .
J: TRBJ2-1
V: TRBV19
D: TRBD2
length: 17
CDR3: CASSQGLAGSSYNEQFF
DNA: TGTGCCAGTAGTCAAGGACTAGCGGGGAGCTCCTACAATGAGCAGTTCTTC

size: few
J: TRBJ1-5
V: TRBV19
D: .
length: 15
CDR3: CASSTNRNSNQPQHF
DNA: TGTGCCAGTAGTACCAACAGGAATAGCAATCAGCCCCAGCATTTT

size: .
J: TRBJ2-7
V: TRBV11-2
D: TRBD2
length: 11
CDR3: CASSVRDYQYF
DNA: TGTGCCAGCAGCGTACGGGACTACCAGTACTTC

size: .
J: TRBJ1-2
V: TRBV27
D: TRBD1
length: 13
CDR3: CASRDSANYGYTF
DNA: TGTGCCAGCCGGGACAGCGCTAACTATGGCTACACCTTC

size: .
J: TRBJ1-3
V: TRBV7-6
D: .
length: 14
CDR3: CASSLDGGGNTIYF
DNA: TGTGCCAGCAGCTTAGATGGCGGCGGAAACACCATATATTTT